This TCR beta chain comes out of a study of identical twins (dated by TCRdb to between 2015 and 2016). Describing the broader study: The study deep-sequenced TCR alpha and beta repertoires from monozygotic twins, unrelated adults of various ages and cord blood to test whether fetal clonotypes persist. To rule out contamination, replicate twin experiments were performed at different times with different library preparation protocols.

Every donor was a healthy Caucasian. Three pairs of female monozygotic twins, all aged about 18 to 29 years, made up the twin cohort. Positive isolation kits from Invitrogen were used to isolate the CD4+ and CD8+ T cell populations. The investigation overall reported the following: Compared with coincidental sharing between unrelated individuals, out-of-frame TCR alpha sequences shared between twins had an excess of sequences with low generation probability. The excess sharing between twins in beta out-of-frame sequences was weaker because fewer shared sequences reduced the signal-to-noise ratio. Because the same donors could not be followed over many years, the conclusions depended on cross-sectional statistical analysis. Invariant T cells such as MAIT and iNKT could partly confound zero-insertion analyses, though diverse VJ usage argued against this for most clonotypes. Fewer insertions were carried by abundant cord blood beta clonotypes; a weaker similar trend was observed in young adult naive repertoires, while no such trend was observed in memory repertoires. Recombination models systematically underestimated out-of-frame TCR alpha sharing in monozygotic twins but agreed with sharing between unrelated individuals.

Libraries were built with 5' RACE. TCRdb names Illumina HiSeq 2000 as the instrument used. A universal primer binding site was added through template switching, and the final cDNA carried a unique molecular identifier so that TCR cDNA molecules could be counted accurately. Specific primers in the conserved constant-segment region were used to synthesize first-strand cDNA for the TCR alpha and beta chains. To control for contamination, every cDNA library was double barcoded, receiving both a SMART-Mk sample barcode and Illumina barcodes. TruSeq adapter sequences along with Illumina sample barcodes were introduced in two successive PCR steps. TCR alpha and beta cDNA libraries were sequenced on the Illumina HiSeq platform with custom primers. As for the original processing: MiGEC processed the raw reads to extract unique molecular identifiers, while MiXCR was used to determine the CDR3 positions. Recombination models were inferred per individual with the repgenHMM and IGoR tools using an EM algorithm. The analysis of shared clonotypes was done with the tcR package in R, with sharing normalized by the product of cloneset sizes. To study raw recombination free of thymic and clonal selection effects, out-of-frame nonproductive sequences were analyzed. TCRdb cleaned the public reads at Q25 with fastp, built clones with MiXCR and kept in-frame beta chains. Here each entry gathers all rows of one CDR3 protein and keeps the most common genes and DNA. The V and J calls were determined by TCRdb, not by the authors. The sample yields a few hundred thousand distinct CDR3 sequences; roughly 8% were counted once. The top ten constitute approximately 3% of the sample.

Worth noting for this clonotype: This receptor's antigen is unknown. The input lacks base qualities; no much larger clone sits a single base away.

Measured from the cysteine to the phenylalanine, the CDR3 is 17 residues long. The retained sequence is limited to the CDR3, 51 bases, with the frame set at the first base. In addition, the sample was reused for a study of yellow fever vaccine responses in identical twins. The second investigation adds: According to the authors, the vaccine-induced T cell response in identical twins seemed to be partly convergent and partly specific to each individual. In identical twins, the study followed T cell clones that responded to the vaccine with precision.

Input material: CD8+ T cells sorted from blood. The receptor was isolated from a woman aged 18-29 years in good health. The chain links TRBV21-1 with TRBJ2-7; the DNA was not used to check the table's D call, TRBD1. TRBV21-1 is deemed a pseudogene. The DNA sequence is given as TGTGCCAGCAGCAAATGTCCATGGGACAGGGGAAGGTACGAGCAGTACTTC. Translated, this is CASSKCPWDRGRYEQYF.